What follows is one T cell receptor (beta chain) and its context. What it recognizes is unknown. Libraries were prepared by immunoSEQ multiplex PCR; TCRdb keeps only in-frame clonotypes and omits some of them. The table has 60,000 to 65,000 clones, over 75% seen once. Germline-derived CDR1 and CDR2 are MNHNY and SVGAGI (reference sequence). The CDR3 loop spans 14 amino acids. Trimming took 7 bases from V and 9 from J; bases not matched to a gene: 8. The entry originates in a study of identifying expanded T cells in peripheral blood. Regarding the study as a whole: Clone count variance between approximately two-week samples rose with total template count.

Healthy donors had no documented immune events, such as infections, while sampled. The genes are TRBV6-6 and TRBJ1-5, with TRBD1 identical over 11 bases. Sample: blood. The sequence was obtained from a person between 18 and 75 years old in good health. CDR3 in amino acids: CASTGTGGDGPQHF. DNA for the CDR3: TGTGCCAGCACCGGGACAGGGGGGGACGGGCCCCAGCATTTT.